Sequencing of this T cell receptor (beta chain) was carried out in a study of cytotoxic CD8 clonotypes in ibrutinib-treated CLL. As for the study in general: Among the patients, ten to eleven presented as relapsed/refractory and over 14 as treatment-naive; 17 showed unmutated IGHV.

Sequencing used immunoSEQ multiplex PCR; TCRdb keeps in-frame clones, though not all of them. The sample consists of about 84,000 clones, just over 85% of them appearing once. In its sample, this clone was seen once. The sample here was PBMCs, taken before ibrutinib treatment. The sequence was obtained from a human donor with chronic lymphocytic leukemia.

The CDR3 region is CASSWGLGPLNTGELFF. CDR3 nucleotides: TGTGCCAGCAGCTGGGGTTTAGGGCCATTGAACACCGGGGAGCTGTTTTTT. J is TRBJ2-2 and V is TRBV5-8; D is unresolved. CDR1 and CDR2 (germline): SGHTS, YDEGEE. V was trimmed by 3 bases and J by 1 base, leaving 16 bases between them. The CDR3 runs 17 residues. Based on the CDR3 plus reference TRBV5-8 and TRBJ2-2, the full variable domain is EAGVTQSPTHLIKTRGQQATLRCSPISGHTSVYWYQQALGLGLQFLLWYDEGEERNRGNFPPRFSGRQFPNYSSELNVNALELEDSALYLCASSWGLGPLNTGELFFGEGSRLTVL.